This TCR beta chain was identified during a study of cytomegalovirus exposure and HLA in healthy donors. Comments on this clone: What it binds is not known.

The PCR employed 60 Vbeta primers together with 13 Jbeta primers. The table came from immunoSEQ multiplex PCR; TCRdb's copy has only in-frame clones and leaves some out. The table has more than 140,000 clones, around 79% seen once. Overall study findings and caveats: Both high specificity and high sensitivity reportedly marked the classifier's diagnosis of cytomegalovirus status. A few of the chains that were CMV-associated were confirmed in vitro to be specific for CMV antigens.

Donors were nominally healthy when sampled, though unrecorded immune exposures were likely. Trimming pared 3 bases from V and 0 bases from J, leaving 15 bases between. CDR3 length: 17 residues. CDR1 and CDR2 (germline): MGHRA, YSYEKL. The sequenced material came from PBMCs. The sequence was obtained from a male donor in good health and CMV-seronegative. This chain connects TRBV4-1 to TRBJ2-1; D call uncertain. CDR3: CASSQAKAASSYNEQFF. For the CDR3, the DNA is TGCGCCAGCAGCCAGGCCAAGGCGGCGAGCTCCTACAATGAGCAGTTCTTC.